Following are 9 T cell receptor beta chains from one sample sequenced in a study of vaccination and CD4 T cells after COVID-19. Sequenced with the Oncomine TCR Beta short-read assay was DNA taken from cultured CD4+ T cells. Each CDR3 protein is one row after TCRdb ran MiXCR on the PCR reads. This sample has about 13,000 distinct CDR3 sequences, with 25% to 30% found just once. For these TCRs, the target antigens are not known. As for treatment: roughly 10-day PBMC culture with coronavirus spike peptide pools or control peptides (ViraFEST assay). Sequenced here: CD4+ T cells from blood, cultured in vitro, sampled before SARS-CoV-2 vaccination. These receptors all stem from a human donor who received a COVID-19 vaccine.

This chain links TRBV6-5 with TRBJ2-7; D not certain. Trimming removed 0 bases from V and 0 bases from J, with 9 bases in between. Germline V lookup: CDR1 MNHEY, CDR2 SVGAGI. This CDR3 comprises 15 residues. This chain's CDR3 is CASSYSFSASYEQYF. The DNA for the CDR3 is TGTGCCAGCAGTTACTCGTTCTCAGCCTCCTACGAGCAGTACTTC.

This clonotype rates as medium-sized. This rearrangement joins TRBV20-1 to TRBJ2-1; D is ambiguous. V was trimmed by 4 bases and J by 4 bases, leaving 8 bases between them. Germline V CDR1 and CDR2: DFQATT, SNEGSKA (reference sequence). The CDR3 consists of 12 residues. The CDR3 sequence is CSAISDYNEQFF. The CDR3 bases are TGCAGTGCTATTTCAGATTACAATGAGCAGTTCTTC.

With respect to this clonotype: One junction end does not reproduce the germline sequence, and a read error may be involved. The chain carries TRBV24-1 and TRBJ2-3, with TRBD1 identical over 9 bases. There are 16 residues in the CDR3. Germline CDR1 and CDR2: KGHDR and SFDVKD. CDR3 residues: CVTSDFWTGEADTQYF. The CDR3 nucleotides are TGTGTCACCAGTGATTTCTGGACAGGGGAGGCAGATACGCAGTATTTT.

The rearrangement links TRBV6-1 to TRBJ1-3; TRBD1 aligns across 9 bases. The germline CDR1 and CDR2 sequences are MNHNS and SASEGT. Trimming took 6 bases from V and 2 from J; bases not matched to a gene: 5. There are 15 residues in the CDR3. The CDR3 region has the DNA TGTGCCAGCAGCACCGGGACAGGGACTGGAAACACCATATATTTT. Protein product: CASSTGTGTGNTIYF.

The chain uses TRBV11-2 and TRBJ2-4; D tentatively reads TRBD1 or TRBD2 (6 bases each). This CDR3 has 18 amino acids. Germline V gives CDR1 SGHAT, CDR2 FQNNGV. The V end was cut by 1 base, the J end by 3 bases, with 19 bases between. This chain's CDR3 is CASSLAVFGGLGKNIQYF. CDR3 sequence (DNA): TGTGCCAGCAGCTTAGCAGTCTTTGGGGGGCTTGGCAAAAACATTCAGTACTTC.

This clonotype was picked up a small number of times. The rearrangement joins TRBV6-1 to TRBJ1-2; 10 nucleotides match TRBD1. With 4 bases clipped from V and 3 bases from J, the junction kept 5 bases outside the gene matches. The germline V gene has CDR1 MNHNS and CDR2 SASEGT. This CDR3 spans 15 amino acids. The CDR3 DNA reads TGTGCCAGCAGTGCTAGGACAGGGGGGGACTATGGCTACACCTTC. Residues: CASSARTGGDYGYTF.

CDR3 sequence reads: CAWSVRVGAGGNQPQHF. Here the CDR3 DNA reads TGTGCCTGGAGTGTACGGGTTGGGGCAGGGGGCAATCAGCCCCAGCATTTT. The chain links TRBV30 to TRBJ1-5; TRBD1 might be the D (6 bases). The CDR3 sequence is 17 residues long. V lost 0 bases, J lost 2 bases, and 17 bases lay in between. Germline V gene data show CDR1 as GTSNPN and CDR2 as SVGIG (reference sequence).

This chain uses TRBV10-1 with TRBJ2-7, with D tentatively TRBD1 or TRBD2 (5 bases each). The CDR3 totals 12 residues. The V gene lost 8 bases and the J gene lost 5 bases, with 13 bases spanning the gap. Germline CDR1 is WNHNN and CDR2 is SYGVQD (reference sequence). This chain's CDR3 is CASGDGLDEQYF. In DNA form, the CDR3 reads TGCGCCAGCGGGGACGGGCTCGACGAGCAGTACTTC.

The chain employs TRBV4-2 and TRBJ2-1; D is unresolved. The CDR3 spans 14 residues. Germline lookup yields CDR1 LGHNA and CDR2 YNFKEQ. V lost 0 bases and J 6 bases, leaving 9 bases between the germline ends. The CDR3 loop is CASSQESVPNEQFF. CDR3 sequence (DNA): TGTGCCAGCAGCCAAGAGTCGGTACCCAATGAGCAGTTCTTC.